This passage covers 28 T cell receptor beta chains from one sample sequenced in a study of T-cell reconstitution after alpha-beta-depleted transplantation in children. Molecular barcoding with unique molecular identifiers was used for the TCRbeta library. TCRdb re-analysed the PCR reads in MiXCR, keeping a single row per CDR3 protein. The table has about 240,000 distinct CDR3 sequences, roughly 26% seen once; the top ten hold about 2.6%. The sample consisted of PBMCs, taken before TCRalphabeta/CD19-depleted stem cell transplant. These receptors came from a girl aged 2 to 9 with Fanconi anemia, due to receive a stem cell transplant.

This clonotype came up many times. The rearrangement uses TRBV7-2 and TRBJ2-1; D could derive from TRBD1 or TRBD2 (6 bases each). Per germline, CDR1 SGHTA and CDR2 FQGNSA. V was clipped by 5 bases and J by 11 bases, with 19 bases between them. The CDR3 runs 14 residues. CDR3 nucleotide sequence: TGTGCCAGCAGCCCCCGCCAAGAGGGGGGTCAGCAGTTCTTC. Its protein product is CASSPRQEGGQQFF.

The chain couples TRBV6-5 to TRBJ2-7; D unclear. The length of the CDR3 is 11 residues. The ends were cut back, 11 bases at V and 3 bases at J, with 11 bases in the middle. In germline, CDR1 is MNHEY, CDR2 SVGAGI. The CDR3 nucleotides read TGTGCCTTGGATGTTTACTACGAGCAGTACTTC. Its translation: CALDVYYEQYF.

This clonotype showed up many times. For the CDR3, the DNA is TGTGCCAGCAGCCGTGGACCCGATTCCTACGAGCAGTACTTC. Amino acid sequence: CASSRGPDSYEQYF. The chain is built from TRBV7-2 and TRBJ2-7; D gene uncertain. V gave up 5 bases and J gave up 1 base, with 12 bases separating them. In germline, CDR1 is SGHTA, CDR2 FQGNSA. There are 14 residues in the CDR3.

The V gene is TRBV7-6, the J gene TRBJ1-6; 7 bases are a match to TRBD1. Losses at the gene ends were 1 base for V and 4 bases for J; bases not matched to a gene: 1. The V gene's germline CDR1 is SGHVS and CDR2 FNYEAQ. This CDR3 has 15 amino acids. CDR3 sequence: CASSLEQGYNSPLHF. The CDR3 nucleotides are TGTGCCAGCAGCTTAGAACAGGGGTATAATTCACCCCTCCACTTT.

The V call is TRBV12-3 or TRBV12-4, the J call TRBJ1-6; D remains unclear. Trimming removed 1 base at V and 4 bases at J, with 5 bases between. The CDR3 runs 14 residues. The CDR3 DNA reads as TGTGCCAGCAGTTTAGAGGTGTATAATTCACCCCTCCACTTT. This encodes CASSLEVYNSPLHF.

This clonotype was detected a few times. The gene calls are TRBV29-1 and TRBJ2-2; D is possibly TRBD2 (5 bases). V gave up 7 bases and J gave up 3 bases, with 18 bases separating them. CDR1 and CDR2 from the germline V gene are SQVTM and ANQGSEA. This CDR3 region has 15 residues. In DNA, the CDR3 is TGCAGCGCAAGAGGAGGAGTGGGCTACACCGGGGAGCTGTTTTTT. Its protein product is CSARGGVGYTGELFF.

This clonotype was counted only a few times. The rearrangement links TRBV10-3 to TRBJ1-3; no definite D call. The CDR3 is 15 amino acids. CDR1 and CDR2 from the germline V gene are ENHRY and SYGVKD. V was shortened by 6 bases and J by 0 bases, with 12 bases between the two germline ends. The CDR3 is CAISPFGPSGNTIYF. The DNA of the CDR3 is TGTGCCATCAGCCCCTTTGGCCCCTCTGGAAACACCATATATTTT.

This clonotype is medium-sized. CDR3 nucleotide sequence: TGCAGCGTTGCGCAAGGGCAAGAGACCCAGTACTTC. This encodes CSVAQGQETQYF. The chain combines TRBV29-1 with TRBJ2-5, with unresolved D. Per germline, CDR1 SQVTM and CDR2 ANQGSEA. Trimming cost V 4 bases and J 2 bases, with 8 bases left between them. The CDR3 is 12 amino acids.

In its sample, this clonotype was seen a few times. In nucleotides, the CDR3 is TGTGCCAGCAGGGACCCAGGACCCGGGGAGCTGTTTTTT. It yields the protein CASRDPGPGELFF. The rearrangement links TRBV25-1 to TRBJ2-2; no clear D. CDR1 MGHDK and CDR2 SYGVNS come from the germline V gene. The length of the CDR3 is 13 residues. Between the trimmed V and J ends, which lost 6 bases and 6 bases, there was a span of 11 bases. Filled out from reference TRBV25-1 and TRBJ2-2, the complete variable domain reads EADIYQTPRYLVIGTGKKITLECSQTMGHDKMYWYQQDPGMELHLIHYSYGVNSTEKGDLSSESTVSRIRTEHFPLTLESARPSHTSQYLCASRDPGPGELFFGEGSRLTVL.

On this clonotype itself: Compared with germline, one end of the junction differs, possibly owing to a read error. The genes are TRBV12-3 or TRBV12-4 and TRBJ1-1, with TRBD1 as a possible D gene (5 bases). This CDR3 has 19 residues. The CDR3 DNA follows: TGTACCAGCTGTTTAGTTCCCAGATGGGGGGAACTTAAGAACACTGAAGCTTTCTTT. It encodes CTSCLVPRWGELKNTEAFF.

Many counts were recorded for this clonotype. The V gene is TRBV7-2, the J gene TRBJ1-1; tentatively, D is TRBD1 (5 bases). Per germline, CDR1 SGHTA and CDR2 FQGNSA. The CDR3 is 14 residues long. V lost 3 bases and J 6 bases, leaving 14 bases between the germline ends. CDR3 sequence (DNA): TGTGCCAGCAGCTTGGGGAGGGGCAACGCTGAAGCTTTCTTT. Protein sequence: CASSLGRGNAEAFF.

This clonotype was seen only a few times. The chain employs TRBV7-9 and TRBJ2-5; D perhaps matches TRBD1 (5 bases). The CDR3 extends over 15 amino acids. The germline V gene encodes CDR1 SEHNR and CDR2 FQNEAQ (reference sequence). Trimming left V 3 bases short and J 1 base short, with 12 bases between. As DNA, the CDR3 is TGTGCCAGCAGCTTTCGGCAGGGCAGCCAAGAGACCCAGTACTTC. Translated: CASSFRQGSQETQYF. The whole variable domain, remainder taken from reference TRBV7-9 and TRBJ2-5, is DTGVSQNPRHKITKRGQNVTFRCDPISEHNRLYWYRQTLGQGPEFLTYFQNEAQLEKSRLLSDRFSAERPKGSFSTLEIQRTEQGDSAMYLCASSFRQGSQETQYFGPGTRLLVL.

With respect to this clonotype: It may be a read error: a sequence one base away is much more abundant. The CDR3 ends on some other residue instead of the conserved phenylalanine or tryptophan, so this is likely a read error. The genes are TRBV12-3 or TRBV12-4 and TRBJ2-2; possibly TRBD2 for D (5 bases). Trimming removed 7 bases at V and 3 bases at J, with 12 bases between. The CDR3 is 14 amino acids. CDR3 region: CASKGPSYTGELFI. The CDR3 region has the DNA TGTGCCAGCAAAGGGCCTAGCTACACCGGGGAGCTGTTTATT.

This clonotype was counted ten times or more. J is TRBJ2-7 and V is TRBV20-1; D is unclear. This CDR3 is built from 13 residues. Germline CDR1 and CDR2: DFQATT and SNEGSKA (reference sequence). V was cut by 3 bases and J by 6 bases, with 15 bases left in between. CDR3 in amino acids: CSASILDLVEQYF. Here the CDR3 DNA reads TGCAGTGCTAGTATTCTAGACCTAGTCGAGCAGTACTTC.

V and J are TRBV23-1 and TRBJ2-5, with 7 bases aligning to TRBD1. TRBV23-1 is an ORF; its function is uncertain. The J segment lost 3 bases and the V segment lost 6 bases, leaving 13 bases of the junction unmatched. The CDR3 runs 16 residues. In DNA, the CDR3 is TGCGCCAGCAGAAAGACGCCGGGACAGAATAAAGAGACCCAGTACTTC. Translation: CASRKTPGQNKETQYF.

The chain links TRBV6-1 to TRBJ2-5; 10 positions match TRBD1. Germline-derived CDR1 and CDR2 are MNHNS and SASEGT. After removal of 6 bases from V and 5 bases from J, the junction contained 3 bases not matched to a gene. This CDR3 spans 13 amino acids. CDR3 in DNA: TGTGCCAGCAGGACAGGGGGCGTGGAGACCCAGTACTTC. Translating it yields CASRTGGVETQYF.

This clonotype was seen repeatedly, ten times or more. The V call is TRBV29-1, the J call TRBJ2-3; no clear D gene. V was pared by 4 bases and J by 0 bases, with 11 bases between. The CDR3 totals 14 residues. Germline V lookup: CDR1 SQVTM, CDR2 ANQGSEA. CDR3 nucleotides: TGCAGCGTTGTTCAGGCGGTTAGCACAGATACGCAGTATTTT. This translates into CSVVQAVSTDTQYF.

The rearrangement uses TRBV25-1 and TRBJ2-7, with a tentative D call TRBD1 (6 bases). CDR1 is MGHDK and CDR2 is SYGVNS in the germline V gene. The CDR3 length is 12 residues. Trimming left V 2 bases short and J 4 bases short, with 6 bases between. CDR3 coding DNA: TGTGCCAGCAGTGAACAGGGGTACGAGCAGTACTTC. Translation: CASSEQGYEQYF.

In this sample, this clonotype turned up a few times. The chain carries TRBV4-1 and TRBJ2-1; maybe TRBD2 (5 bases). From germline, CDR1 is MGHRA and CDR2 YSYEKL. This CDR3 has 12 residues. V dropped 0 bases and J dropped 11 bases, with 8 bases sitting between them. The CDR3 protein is CASSQELGKQFF. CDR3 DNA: TGCGCCAGCAGCCAAGAACTAGGGAAGCAGTTCTTC.

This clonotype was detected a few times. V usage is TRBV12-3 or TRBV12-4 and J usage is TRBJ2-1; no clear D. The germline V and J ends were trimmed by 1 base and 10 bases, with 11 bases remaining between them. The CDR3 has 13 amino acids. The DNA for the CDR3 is TGTGCCAGCAGTTTAGTGCTAGGTGGAGAGCAGTTCTTC. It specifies CASSLVLGGEQFF.

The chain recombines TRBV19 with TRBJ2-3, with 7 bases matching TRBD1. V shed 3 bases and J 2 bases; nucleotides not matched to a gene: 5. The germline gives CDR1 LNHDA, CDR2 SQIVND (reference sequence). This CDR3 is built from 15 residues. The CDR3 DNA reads TGTGCCAGTAGTATGACGGGACAGCTCACAGATACGCAGTATTTT. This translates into CASSMTGQLTDTQYF.

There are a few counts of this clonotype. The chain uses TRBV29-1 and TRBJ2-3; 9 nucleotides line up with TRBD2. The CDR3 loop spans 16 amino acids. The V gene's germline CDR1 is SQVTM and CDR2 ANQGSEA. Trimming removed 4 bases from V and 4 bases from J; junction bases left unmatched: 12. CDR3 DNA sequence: TGCAGCGTTGCTCGATTAGCGGGAGTGGGGGCAGATACGCAGTATTTT. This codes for CSVARLAGVGADTQYF.

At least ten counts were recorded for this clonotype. CDR3 sequence reads: CSAILNRGPYEQYF. The CDR3 nucleotides read TGCAGCGCTATACTCAACAGGGGGCCTTACGAGCAGTACTTC. The chain recombines TRBV29-1 with TRBJ2-7; the match to TRBD1 covers 9 bases. Trimming at V came to 7 bases and at J to 4 bases, leaving 11 bases not matched to a gene. The CDR3 covers 14 residues. Germline CDR1 and CDR2: SQVTM and ANQGSEA.

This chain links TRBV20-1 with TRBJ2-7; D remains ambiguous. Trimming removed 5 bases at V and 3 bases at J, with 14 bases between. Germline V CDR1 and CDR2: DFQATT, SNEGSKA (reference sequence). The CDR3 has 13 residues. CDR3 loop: CSAPSDGFYEQYF. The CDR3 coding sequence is TGCAGTGCTCCTTCGGACGGGTTCTACGAGCAGTACTTC.

The CDR3 region has the DNA TGTGCCATCAGCAGGGCCGGACACTACGAGCAGTACTTC. Translating it yields CAISRAGHYEQYF. The chain couples TRBV28 to TRBJ2-7; D is possibly TRBD1 (5 bases). Looked up from germline, CDR1 is MDHEN and CDR2 is SYDVKM. V lost 10 bases, J lost 3 bases, and 16 bases lay in between. There are 13 residues in the CDR3.

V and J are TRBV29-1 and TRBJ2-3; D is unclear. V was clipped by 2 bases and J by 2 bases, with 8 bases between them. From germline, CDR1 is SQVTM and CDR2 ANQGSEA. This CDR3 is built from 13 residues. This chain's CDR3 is CSVESTSTDTQYF. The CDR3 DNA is TGCAGCGTTGAATCTACCTCCACAGATACGCAGTATTTT.

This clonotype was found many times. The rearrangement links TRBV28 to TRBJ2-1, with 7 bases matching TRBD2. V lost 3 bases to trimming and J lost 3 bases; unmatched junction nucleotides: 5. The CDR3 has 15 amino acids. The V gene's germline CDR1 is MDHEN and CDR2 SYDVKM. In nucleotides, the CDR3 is TGTGCCAGCAGTTTGGGGGACTACTACTACAATGAGCAGTTCTTC. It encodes CASSLGDYYYNEQFF.

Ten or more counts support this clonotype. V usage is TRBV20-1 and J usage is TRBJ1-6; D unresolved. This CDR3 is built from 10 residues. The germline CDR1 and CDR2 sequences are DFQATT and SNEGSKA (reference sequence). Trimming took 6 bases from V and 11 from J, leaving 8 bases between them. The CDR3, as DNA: TGCAGTGCGGAACGGACACCCCTCCACTTT. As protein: CSAERTPLHF.